A selection of T cell receptor beta chains follows, all from one sample in a study of HIV-infected patients and healthy controls. TCRdb re-derived calls from the 5' RACE reads in MiXCR, one entry per CDR3 protein. The repertoire has about 7,900 distinct CDR3 sequences, approximately 9.1% of them found once; the top ten carry about 10%. The starting material was blood, obtained during antiretroviral therapy. The receptor set was obtained from an adult with HIV infection. The CDR3 runs from the conserved cysteine through the conserved F or W. D genes are given only for firm matches. Size is stated for part of the rows, as once, few or many counts, or as a class when the clone is expanded.

D,V,J,size,DNA,CDR3
TRBD1,TRBV2,TRBJ2-1,many,TGTGCCAGCAGTCAGACAGGGTACAATGAGCAGTTCTTC,CASSQTGYNEQFF
.,TRBV7-2,TRBJ2-7,many,TGTGCCAGCAGCCTTAAGTACGAGCAGTACTTC,CASSLKYEQYF
.,TRBV6-2/TRBV6-3,TRBJ2-7,many,TGTGCCAGCATCCCGCGGGCCGGCGCCCTCTACGAGCAGTACTTC,CASIPRAGALYEQYF
.,TRBV6-5,TRBJ2-7,few,TGTGCCAGCAGGGTCCTAGGCCGGTCCTACGAGCAGTACTTC,CASRVLGRSYEQYF
TRBD2,TRBV2,TRBJ2-1,medium-sized,TGTGCCAGCAGTGAAGAGGGTTGGGCGGGGGGCCACAATGAGCAGTTCTTC,CASSEEGWAGGHNEQFF
TRBD2,TRBV7-6,TRBJ2-7,medium-sized,TGTGCCAGCAGCTTAACTAGCGGGAGGGCCTACGTCGAGCAGTACTTC,CASSLTSGRAYVEQYF
.,TRBV6-5,TRBJ1-1,many,TGTGCCAGCAGTTTGGGGGGGAGGACTGAAGCTTTCTTT,CASSLGGRTEAFF
.,TRBV5-1,TRBJ1-5,many,TGCGCCAGCAGTTTAACAGGCGATCAGCCCCAGCATTTT,CASSLTGDQPQHF
TRBD1,TRBV28,TRBJ2-4,medium-sized,TGTGCCAGCAGTTTCGGGACAGCCCAAAACATTCAGTACTTC,CASSFGTAQNIQYF
.,TRBV12-3/TRBV12-4,TRBJ2-7,.,TGTGCCAGCAGCCCTGGGACACACGAGCAGTACTTC,CASSPGTHEQYF